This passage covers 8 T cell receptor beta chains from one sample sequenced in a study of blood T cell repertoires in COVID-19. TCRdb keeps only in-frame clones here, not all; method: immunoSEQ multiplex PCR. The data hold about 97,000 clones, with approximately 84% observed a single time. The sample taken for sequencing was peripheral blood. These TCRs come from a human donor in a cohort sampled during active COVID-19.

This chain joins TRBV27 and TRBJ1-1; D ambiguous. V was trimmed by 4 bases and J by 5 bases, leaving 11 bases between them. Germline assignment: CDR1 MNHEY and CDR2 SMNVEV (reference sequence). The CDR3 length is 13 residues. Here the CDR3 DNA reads TGTGCCAGCAGTTACAGCCAGGTTACTGAAGCTTTCTTT. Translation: CASSYSQVTEAFF.

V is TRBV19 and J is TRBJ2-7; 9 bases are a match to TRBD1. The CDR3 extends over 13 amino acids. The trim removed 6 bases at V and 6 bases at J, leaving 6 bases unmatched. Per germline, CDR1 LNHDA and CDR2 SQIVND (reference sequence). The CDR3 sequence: CASSPDRGGEQYF. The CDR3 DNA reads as TGTGCCAGTAGCCCGGACAGGGGCGGCGAGCAGTACTTC.

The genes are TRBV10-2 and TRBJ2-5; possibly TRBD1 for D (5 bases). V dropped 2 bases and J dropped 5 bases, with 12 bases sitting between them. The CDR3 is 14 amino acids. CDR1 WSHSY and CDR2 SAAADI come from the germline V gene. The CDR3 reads CASSEGAPGETQYF. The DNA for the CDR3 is TGCGCCAGCAGTGAGGGGGCACCCGGGGAGACCCAGTACTTC.

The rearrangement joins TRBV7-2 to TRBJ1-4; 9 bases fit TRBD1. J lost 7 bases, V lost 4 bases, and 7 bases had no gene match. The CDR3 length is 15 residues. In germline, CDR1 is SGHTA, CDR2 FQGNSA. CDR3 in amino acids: CASSSRTGEGEKLFF. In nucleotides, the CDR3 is TGTGCCAGCAGCTCCAGGACAGGGGAGGGTGAAAAACTGTTTTTT.

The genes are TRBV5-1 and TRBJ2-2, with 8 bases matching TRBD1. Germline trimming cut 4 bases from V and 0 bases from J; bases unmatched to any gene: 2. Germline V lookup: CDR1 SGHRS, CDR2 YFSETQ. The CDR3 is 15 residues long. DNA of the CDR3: TGCGCCAGCAGCACGGGACAGGCGAACACCGGGGAGCTGTTTTTT. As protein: CASSTGQANTGELFF.

The CDR3 nucleotides are TGCAGTGCCCCCTACGGGATTCAGCAGTTCTTC. Amino acids: CSAPYGIQQFF. The V and J genes are TRBV20-1 and TRBJ2-1, with a weak D call TRBD2 (5 bases). Germline-derived CDR1 and CDR2 are DFQATT and SNEGSKA (reference sequence). The length of the CDR3 is 11 residues. Between the trimmed V and J ends, which lost 6 bases and 11 bases, there was a span of 14 bases.

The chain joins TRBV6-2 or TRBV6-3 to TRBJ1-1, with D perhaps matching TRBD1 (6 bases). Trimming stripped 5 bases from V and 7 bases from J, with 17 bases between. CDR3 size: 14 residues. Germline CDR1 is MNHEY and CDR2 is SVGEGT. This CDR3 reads CASSPSGGAVEAFF. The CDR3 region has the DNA TGTGCCAGCAGTCCCTCGGGGGGGGCAGTTGAAGCTTTCTTT.

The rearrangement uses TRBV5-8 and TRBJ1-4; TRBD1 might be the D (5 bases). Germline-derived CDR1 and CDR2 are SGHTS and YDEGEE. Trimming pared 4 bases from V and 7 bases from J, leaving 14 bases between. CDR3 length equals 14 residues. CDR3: CASSPVGRGEKLFF. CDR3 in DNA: TGTGCCAGCAGCCCTGTGGGGCGAGGTGAAAAACTGTTTTTT.